A single sample is the source of the 30 T cell receptor beta chains below, sequenced in a study of blood T cells in healthy people across ages. Combining a sample-barcoded 5' primer with a J-beta primer mix, a second PCR ran for roughly 7 to 11 cycles. In TCRdb, the 5' RACE reads were re-called with MiXCR into one record per CDR3 protein. The repertoire consists of 270,000 or so distinct CDR3 sequences, with 25% to 30% occurring once and the leading ten covering around 30%. The specimen sequenced was blood. The receptors derive from a woman between 65 and 79 years old in good health.

Many counts were recorded for this clonotype. The V call is TRBV4-3, the J call TRBJ1-1; TRBD1 matches 10 bases. Trimming removed 4 bases from V and 6 bases from J; junction bases left unmatched: 5. CDR1 is LGHNA, CDR2 YSLEER, per germline. This CDR3 comprises 14 residues. The CDR3 loop reads CASSPRDRGAEAFF. The DNA of the CDR3 is TGCGCCAGCAGCCCCCGGGACAGGGGAGCTGAAGCTTTCTTT.

This clonotype was detected once. The junction shows a germline mismatch at one end, possibly a read error. The J gene is TRBJ1-3, the V gene TRBV5-1, with D perhaps matching TRBD1 (6 bases). The CDR3 has 15 residues. CDR1 is SGHRS, CDR2 YFSETQ, per germline. CDR3: CTSSLQGSSGNTIYF. CDR3 nucleotide sequence: TGCACCAGCAGCTTGCAGGGGAGCTCTGGAAACACCATATATTTT.

The chain carries TRBV28 and TRBJ2-7, with TRBD1 matching over 7 bases. With V trimmed by 5 bases and J by 2 bases, 6 bases remained unmatched. Germline V gene lookup returns CDR1 MDHEN and CDR2 SYDVKM. CDR3 length: 14 amino acids. Here the CDR3 reads CASSTTGVTYEQYF. The CDR3 DNA is TGTGCCAGCAGTACTACAGGGGTAACCTACGAGCAGTACTTC.

J is TRBJ2-7 and V is TRBV9; TRBD2 is a possible D gene (5 bases). The CDR3 length is 14 residues. Germline values: CDR1 SGDLS, CDR2 YYNGEE. Trimming removed 5 bases from V and 4 bases from J, with 16 bases in between. CDR3: CASSTGMDGYEQYF. The DNA for the CDR3 is TGTGCCAGCAGTACCGGGATGGATGGGTACGAGCAGTACTTC.

This clonotype has just a few counts. The chain couples TRBV5-1 to TRBJ2-7; D uncertain. Deletions cut 3 bases from V and 1 base from J, with 8 bases between. The germline V gene has CDR1 SGHRS and CDR2 YFSETQ. The CDR3 sequence is 13 residues long. The CDR3 here is CASSSLRSYEQYF. CDR3 in DNA: TGCGCCAGCAGCTCCCTCCGATCCTACGAGCAGTACTTC.

This rearrangement joins TRBV27 to TRBJ2-5, with 8 bases matching TRBD1. Losses at the gene ends were 6 bases for V and 5 bases for J; bases not matched to a gene: 8. Germline V gene sequence: CDR1 MNHEY, CDR2 SMNVEV (reference sequence). CDR3 size: 14 residues. The CDR3 DNA reads TGTGCCAGCAGGAGGACAGGGCGAGGGGAGACCCAGTACTTC. Protein product: CASRRTGRGETQYF.

The chain links TRBV7-2 to TRBJ2-3; 9 bases line up with TRBD2. V lost 5 bases and J lost 0; bases outside the gene matches: 9. Germline CDR1 reads SGHTA; CDR2 reads FQGNSA. The CDR3 contains 17 residues. CDR3 sequence: CASSTHRTSGSTDTQYF. In DNA, the CDR3 is TGTGCCAGCAGCACTCACCGTACTAGCGGGAGCACAGATACGCAGTATTTT.

The CDR3 is CASSETAGLVSHEQFF. In DNA form, the CDR3 reads TGTGCCAGCAGTGAAACCGCCGGACTAGTGAGTCATGAGCAGTTCTTC. This chain links TRBV6-1 with TRBJ2-5; TRBD2 matches at 7 bases. The tail of the sequence fits TRBJ2-1 better, so the J call may be wrong. CDR3 length: 16 amino acids. CDR1 is MNHNS and CDR2 is SASEGT in the germline V gene.

The chain recombines TRBV6-5 with TRBJ1-4, with 10 bases identical to TRBD1. CDR3 length equals 15 residues. The ends lost 5 bases at V and 8 bases at J; junction bases unmatched: 8. The germline V gene encodes CDR1 MNHEY and CDR2 SVGAGI. CDR3 nucleotide sequence: TGTGCCAGCAGTAAGACGGGACAGGGGTTCGAAAAACTGTTTTTT. This sequence encodes CASSKTGQGFEKLFF.

This chain links TRBV20-1 with TRBJ2-1; 16 nucleotides align to TRBD2. V lost 3 bases, J lost 4 bases, and 9 bases stayed unmatched. Germline CDR1 reads DFQATT; CDR2 reads SNEGSKA (reference sequence). The CDR3 totals 18 residues. CDR3 coding DNA: TGCAGTGCTAGGGGACTAGCGGGAGGGATTAATATGTACAATGAGCAGTTCTTC. Its translation: CSARGLAGGINMYNEQFF.

CDR3 nucleotides: TGTGCGATTAGCGGGTTTCAGACCCAGTACTTC. Its protein is CAISGFQTQYF. The rearrangement uses TRBV28 and TRBJ2-5, with 7 positions matching TRBD2. The CDR3 covers 11 residues. Per germline, CDR1 MDHEN and CDR2 SYDVKM.

J is TRBJ2-5 and V is TRBV7-9; D uncertain. The J call could be wrong; TRBJ2-7 is a better fit for the DNA end. CDR1 and CDR2 (germline): SEHNR, FQNEAQ (reference sequence). The CDR3 is 15 residues long. This CDR3 is CASSPRALSSYEQYF. In DNA form, the CDR3 reads TGTGCCAGCAGCCCCCGGGCCCTAAGCTCCTACGAGCAGTACTTC.

On this clonotype itself: A read error may be the cause here, since a much bigger clone is one base away. The genes are TRBV14 and TRBJ2-7; unclear D gene. This CDR3 has 15 amino acids. Germline V gene sequence: CDR1 SGHDN, CDR2 FVKESK. The CDR3 loop is CASCQGNRNHYEQYF. The DNA for the CDR3 is TGTGCCAGCTGCCAAGGAAATAGAAACCATTACGAGCAGTACTTC.

This clonotype was observed many times. This sequence joins TRBV12-3 or TRBV12-4 and TRBJ2-5; either TRBD1 or TRBD2 may fit D (5 bases each). The CDR3 sequence is 15 residues long. Trimming removed 4 bases from V and 1 base from J, with 13 bases in between. The CDR3 loop reads CASSSLAGTQETQYF. CDR3 DNA: TGTGCCAGCAGTTCCCTGGCAGGGACCCAAGAGACCCAGTACTTC.

The chain has TRBV3-1 and TRBJ2-6; D not certain. Trimming took 1 base from V and 0 from J, leaving 4 bases between them. Germline lookup yields CDR1 LGHDT and CDR2 YNNKEL (reference sequence). There are 15 residues in the CDR3. The CDR3 DNA reads as TGTGCCAGCAGCCAAGGGTACTCTGGGGCCAACGTCCTGACTTTC. It encodes CASSQGYSGANVLTF.

On this clonotype itself: Since no conserved phenylalanine or tryptophan closes the CDR3, a read error is the likely cause. The genes are TRBV5-4 and TRBJ2-1; D is ambiguous. The end of the DNA fits TRBJ2-5 better, so the J call may be wrong. The CDR3 extends over 14 amino acids. Germline CDR1 is SGHNT and CDR2 is YYREEE (reference sequence). The CDR3 DNA is TGTGCCAGCAGTGCGGTGGGGTTACAAGAGACCCAGTACTGC. Translation gives CASSAVGLQETQYC.

A few counts support this clonotype. The chain recombines TRBV4-3 with TRBJ2-5; TRBD1 is a possible D gene (5 bases). This CDR3 comprises 15 residues. Germline lookup yields CDR1 LGHNA and CDR2 YSLEER. The V gene lost 0 bases and the J gene lost 5 bases, with 13 bases spanning the gap. The CDR3 loop reads CASSQDPGKFETQYF. The CDR3 region has the DNA TGCGCCAGCAGCCAAGATCCAGGGAAATTTGAGACCCAGTACTTC.

This clonotype was counted many times. The chain is built from TRBV7-9 and TRBJ2-5; D gene unclear. The CDR3 consists of 11 residues. Trimming left V 8 bases short and J 3 bases short, with 7 bases between. The V gene's germline CDR1 is SEHNR and CDR2 FQNEAQ (reference sequence). The CDR3 spells CASGAEETQYF. As DNA, the CDR3 is TGTGCCAGCGGTGCCGAAGAGACCCAGTACTTC. Full variable domain (rest looked up from reference TRBV7-9 and TRBJ2-5): DTGVSQNPRHKITKRGQNVTFRCDPISEHNRLYWYRQTLGQGPEFLTYFQNEAQLEKSRLLSDRFSAERPKGSFSTLEIQRTEQGDSAMYLCASGAEETQYFGPGTRLLVL.

The chain uses TRBV18 and TRBJ1-6; D unresolved. Germline CDR1 and CDR2: KGHSH and LQKENI. This CDR3 comprises 13 residues. V was pared by 3 bases and J by 9 bases, with 9 bases between. The CDR3 DNA reads as TGTGCCAGCTCACCGGGCACCGCTTCACCCCTCCACTTT. This encodes CASSPGTASPLHF.

The table lists this clonotype with a few counts. V and J are TRBV15 and TRBJ1-3, with D possibly being TRBD1 (6 bases). CDR1 LNHNV and CDR2 YYDKDF come from the germline V gene (reference sequence). The CDR3 is 17 residues long. V lost 3 bases and J lost 0, with 15 bases in between. The CDR3 reads CATSSDSGQHSGNTIYF. In nucleotides, the CDR3 is TGTGCCACCAGCAGTGATTCTGGACAGCACTCTGGAAACACCATATATTTT.

This clonotype was recorded a few times. J is TRBJ1-1 and V is TRBV18; no reliable D call. Trimming removed 5 bases from V and 1 base from J, with 8 bases in between. The V gene's germline CDR1 is KGHSH and CDR2 LQKENI. The CDR3 has 13 residues. CDR3 nucleotide sequence: TGTGCCAGCTCAACCGGGAAGAACACTGAAGCTTTCTTT. It encodes CASSTGKNTEAFF.

The chain carries TRBV5-1 and TRBJ2-1; D tentatively fits TRBD1 or TRBD2 (5 bases each). Trimming took off 7 bases at V and 5 bases at J, with 19 bases between the two ends. The germline gives CDR1 SGHRS, CDR2 YFSETQ. This CDR3 spans 15 amino acids. The CDR3 nucleotides read TGCGCCAGCTTCAGACAGCCCCTACTAGACAATGAGCAGTTCTTC. It is translated as CASFRQPLLDNEQFF.

This chain connects TRBV20-1 to TRBJ2-3, with 7 bases matching TRBD2. In germline, CDR1 is DFQATT, CDR2 SNEGSKA (reference sequence). Unmatched junction bases numbered 1, after V lost 7 bases and J lost 0 bases. This CDR3 has 12 residues. CDR3 sequence (DNA): TGCAGTGGTAGCGGGAGCACAGATACGCAGTATTTT. It translates to CSGSGSTDTQYF.

The V and J genes are TRBV25-1 and TRBJ2-5, with D possibly being TRBD1 (5 bases). Germline values: CDR1 MGHDK, CDR2 SYGVNS. The CDR3 extends over 15 amino acids. V was pared by 2 bases and J by 0 bases, with 10 bases between. CDR3 residues: CASSEVWGNQETQYF. Here the CDR3 DNA reads TGTGCCAGCAGTGAAGTATGGGGCAACCAAGAGACCCAGTACTTC.

This clonotype was seen only a few times. This sequence joins TRBV7-2 and TRBJ1-2; tentative D call: TRBD1 (6 bases). The V gene's germline CDR1 is SGHTA and CDR2 FQGNSA. Trimming took off 2 bases at V and 8 bases at J, with 12 bases between the two ends. This CDR3 is 13 amino acids long. The DNA of the CDR3 is TGTGCCAGCAGCTTAACGGGGGCAAGGGGCTACACCTTC. This translates into CASSLTGARGYTF.

The chain joins TRBV7-3 to TRBJ2-1; D gene ambiguous. Trimming cost V 4 bases and J 7 bases, with 8 bases left between them. This CDR3 has 12 residues. Germline assignment: CDR1 SGHTA and CDR2 FQGTGA. The CDR3 reads CASSSGPNEQFF. In nucleotides, the CDR3 is TGTGCCAGCAGCTCCGGACCTAATGAGCAGTTCTTC.

Comments on this clonotype: The junction departs from germline at one end; a sequencing error may be responsible. The chain couples TRBV7-9 to TRBJ1-2; D is unresolved. CDR3 length: 13 amino acids. Germline CDR1 is SEHNR and CDR2 is FQNEAQ (reference sequence). The CDR3, as DNA: TGTGCCAGTAGCTTAATGGGCGGCTATGGCTACACCTTC. Protein sequence: CASSLMGGYGYTF.

This clonotype was observed a handful of times. The chain joins TRBV3-1 to TRBJ1-1; possible D gene TRBD1, 6 bases. The CDR3 has 14 amino acids. Germline V gene lookup returns CDR1 LGHDT and CDR2 YNNKEL (reference sequence). Trimming stripped 3 bases from V and 4 bases from J, with 12 bases between. As DNA, the CDR3 is TGTGCCAGCAGCCATAGACAGGCCGGCACTGAAGCTTTCTTT. This sequence encodes CASSHRQAGTEAFF.

J is TRBJ1-2 and V is TRBV6-5, with 11 nucleotides matching TRBD1. The CDR3 has 15 amino acids. In germline, CDR1 is MNHEY, CDR2 SVGAGI. Unmatched junction bases numbered 5, after V lost 3 bases and J lost 5 bases. This CDR3 is CASSYKGDRGYGYTF. CDR3 coding DNA: TGTGCCAGCAGTTATAAGGGGGACAGGGGGTATGGCTACACCTTC.

V and J are TRBV7-8 and TRBJ2-5; 7 nucleotides match TRBD2. The DNA matches TRBJ2-1 better at its end, which makes the J call doubtful. This CDR3 comprises 15 residues. From germline, CDR1 is SGHVS and CDR2 FQNEAQ. Here the CDR3 reads CASSLELATFDEQFF. The CDR3 DNA follows: TGTGCCAGCAGCTTAGAACTAGCGACATTCGATGAGCAGTTCTTC.